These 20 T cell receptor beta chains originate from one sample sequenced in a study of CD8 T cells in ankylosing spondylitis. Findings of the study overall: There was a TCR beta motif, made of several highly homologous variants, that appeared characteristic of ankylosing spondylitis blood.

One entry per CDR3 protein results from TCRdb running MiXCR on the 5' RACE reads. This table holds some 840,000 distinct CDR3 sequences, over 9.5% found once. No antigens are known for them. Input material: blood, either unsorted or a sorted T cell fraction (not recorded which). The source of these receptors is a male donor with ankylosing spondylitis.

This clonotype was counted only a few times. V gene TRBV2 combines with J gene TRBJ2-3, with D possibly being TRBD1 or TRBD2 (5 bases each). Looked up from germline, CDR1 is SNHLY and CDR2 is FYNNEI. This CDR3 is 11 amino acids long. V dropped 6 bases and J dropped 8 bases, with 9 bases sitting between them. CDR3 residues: CASRGTGTQYF. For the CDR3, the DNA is TGTGCCAGCAGGGGGACGGGTACGCAGTATTTT.

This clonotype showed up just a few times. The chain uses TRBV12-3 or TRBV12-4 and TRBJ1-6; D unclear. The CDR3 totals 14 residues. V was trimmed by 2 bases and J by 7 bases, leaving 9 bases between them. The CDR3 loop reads CASSLWLGNSPLHF. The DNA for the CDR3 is TGTGCCAGCAGTTTATGGTTAGGCAATTCACCCCTCCACTTT.

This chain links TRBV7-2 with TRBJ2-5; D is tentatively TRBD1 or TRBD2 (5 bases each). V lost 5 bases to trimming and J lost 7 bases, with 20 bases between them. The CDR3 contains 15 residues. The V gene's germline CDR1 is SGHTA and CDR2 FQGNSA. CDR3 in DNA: TGTGCCAGCAGCCCTCCGGGACGGGCTCGATCGACCCAGTACTTC. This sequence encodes CASSPPGRARSTQYF.

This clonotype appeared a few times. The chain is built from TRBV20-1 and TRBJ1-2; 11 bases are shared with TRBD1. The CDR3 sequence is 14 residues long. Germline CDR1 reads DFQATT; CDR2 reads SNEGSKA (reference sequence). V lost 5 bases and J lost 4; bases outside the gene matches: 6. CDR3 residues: CSALRTGGGYGYTF. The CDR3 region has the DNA TGCAGTGCTCTTCGGACAGGGGGCGGCTATGGCTACACCTTC.

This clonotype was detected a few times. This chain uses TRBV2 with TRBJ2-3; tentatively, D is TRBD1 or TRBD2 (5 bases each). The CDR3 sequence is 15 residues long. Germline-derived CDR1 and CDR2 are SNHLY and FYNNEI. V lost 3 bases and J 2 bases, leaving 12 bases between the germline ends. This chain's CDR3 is CASSEAGADTDTQYF. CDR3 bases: TGTGCCAGCAGTGAGGCCGGGGCCGACACAGATACGCAGTATTTT.

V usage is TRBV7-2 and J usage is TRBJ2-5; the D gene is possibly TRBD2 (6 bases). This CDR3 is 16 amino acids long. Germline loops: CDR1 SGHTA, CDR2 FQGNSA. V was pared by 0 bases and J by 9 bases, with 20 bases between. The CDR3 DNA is TGTGCCAGCAGCTTAGCGTCGGGCAGGTACCCGGGGGCCCAGTACTTC. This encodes CASSLASGRYPGAQYF.

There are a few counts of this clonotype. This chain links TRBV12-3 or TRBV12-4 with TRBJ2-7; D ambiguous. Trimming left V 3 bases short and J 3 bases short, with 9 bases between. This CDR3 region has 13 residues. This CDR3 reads CASSFFYDYEQYF. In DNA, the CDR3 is TGTGCCAGCAGTTTTTTCTATGACTACGAGCAGTACTTC.

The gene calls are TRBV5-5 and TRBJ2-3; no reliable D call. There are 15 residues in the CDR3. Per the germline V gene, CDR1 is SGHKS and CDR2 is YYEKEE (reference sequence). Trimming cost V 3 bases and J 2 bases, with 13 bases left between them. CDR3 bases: TGTGCCAGCAGCTCCCGCCCCCTTGACACAGATACGCAGTATTTT. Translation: CASSSRPLDTDTQYF.

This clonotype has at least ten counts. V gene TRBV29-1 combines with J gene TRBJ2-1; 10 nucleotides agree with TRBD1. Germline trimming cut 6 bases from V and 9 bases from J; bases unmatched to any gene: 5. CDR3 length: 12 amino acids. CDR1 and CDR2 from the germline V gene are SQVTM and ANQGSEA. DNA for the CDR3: TGCAGCGTGCTGACAGGGGGCATTGAGCAGTTCTTC. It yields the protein CSVLTGGIEQFF.

The CDR3 nucleotides read TGTGCCAGCTCACCCCCTGTTGGACAGCCCCAGCATTTT. Encoded protein: CASSPPVGQPQHF. The J gene is TRBJ1-5, the V gene TRBV18; D unclear. V gave up 3 bases and J gave up 7 bases, with 10 bases separating them. Germline V gene sequence: CDR1 KGHSH, CDR2 LQKENI. The CDR3 runs to 13 residues.

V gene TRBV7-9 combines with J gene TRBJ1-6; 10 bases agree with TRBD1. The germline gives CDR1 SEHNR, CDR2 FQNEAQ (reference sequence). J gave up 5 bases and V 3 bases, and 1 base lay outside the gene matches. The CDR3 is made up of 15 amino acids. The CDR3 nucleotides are TGTGCCAGCAGCTTTGGACAGGGGGATAATTCACCCCTCCACTTT. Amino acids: CASSFGQGDNSPLHF.

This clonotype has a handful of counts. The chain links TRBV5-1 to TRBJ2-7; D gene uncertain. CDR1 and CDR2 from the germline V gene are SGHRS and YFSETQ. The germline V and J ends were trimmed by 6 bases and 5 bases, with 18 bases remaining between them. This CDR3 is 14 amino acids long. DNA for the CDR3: TGCGCCAGCACCCAGGACGGTACGTCCCACGAGCAGTACTTC. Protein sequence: CASTQDGTSHEQYF.

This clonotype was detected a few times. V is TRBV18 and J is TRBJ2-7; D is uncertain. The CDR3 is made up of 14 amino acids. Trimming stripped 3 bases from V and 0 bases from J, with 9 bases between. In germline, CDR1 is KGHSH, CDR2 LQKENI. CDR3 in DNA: TGTGCCAGCTCACCGGACCGAAACTCCTACGAGCAGTACTTC. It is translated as CASSPDRNSYEQYF.

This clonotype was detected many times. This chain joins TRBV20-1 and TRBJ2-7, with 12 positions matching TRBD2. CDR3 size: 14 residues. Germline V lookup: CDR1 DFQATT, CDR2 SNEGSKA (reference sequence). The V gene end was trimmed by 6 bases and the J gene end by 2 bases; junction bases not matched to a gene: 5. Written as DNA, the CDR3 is TGCAGTGCCTTACTAGCGGGAGGCCCCTACGAGCAGTACTTC. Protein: CSALLAGGPYEQYF.

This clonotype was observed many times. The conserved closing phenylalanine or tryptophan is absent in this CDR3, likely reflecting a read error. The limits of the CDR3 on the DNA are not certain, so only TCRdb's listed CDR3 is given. The chain's CDR3 is CASSAIGDRGSPIL. The chain has TRBV25-1 and TRBJ1-1; the table calls TRBD1, which could not be checked here. A total of 14 residues make up the CDR3, ends included. The germline CDR1 and CDR2 sequences are MGHDK and SYGVNS.

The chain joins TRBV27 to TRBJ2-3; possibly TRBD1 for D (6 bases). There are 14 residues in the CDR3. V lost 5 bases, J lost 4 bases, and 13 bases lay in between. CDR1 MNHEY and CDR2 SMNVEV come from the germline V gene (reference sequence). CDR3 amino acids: CASSDLRGSDTQYF. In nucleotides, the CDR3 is TGTGCCAGCAGTGACCTGAGGGGGTCAGATACGCAGTATTTT.

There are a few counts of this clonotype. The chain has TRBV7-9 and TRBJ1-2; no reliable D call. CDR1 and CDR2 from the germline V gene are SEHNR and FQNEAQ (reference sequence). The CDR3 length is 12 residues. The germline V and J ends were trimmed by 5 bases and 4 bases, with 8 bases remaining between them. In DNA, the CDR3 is TGTGCCAGCAGCCCTTCATTCTATGGCTACACCTTC. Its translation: CASSPSFYGYTF.

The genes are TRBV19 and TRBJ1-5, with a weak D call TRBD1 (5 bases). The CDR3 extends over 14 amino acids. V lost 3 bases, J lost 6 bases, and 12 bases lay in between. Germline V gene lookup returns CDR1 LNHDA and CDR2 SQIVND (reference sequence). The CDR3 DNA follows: TGTGCCAGTAGTATCTGGGGGTTCGGTCAGCCCCAGCATTTT. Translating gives CASSIWGFGQPQHF.

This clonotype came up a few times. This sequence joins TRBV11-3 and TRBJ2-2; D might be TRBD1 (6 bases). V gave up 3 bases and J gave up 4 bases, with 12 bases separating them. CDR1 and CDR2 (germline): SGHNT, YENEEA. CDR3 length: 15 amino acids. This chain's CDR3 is CASSFSGVLTGELFF. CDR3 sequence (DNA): TGTGCCAGCAGCTTTTCAGGGGTCCTCACCGGGGAGCTGTTTTTT.

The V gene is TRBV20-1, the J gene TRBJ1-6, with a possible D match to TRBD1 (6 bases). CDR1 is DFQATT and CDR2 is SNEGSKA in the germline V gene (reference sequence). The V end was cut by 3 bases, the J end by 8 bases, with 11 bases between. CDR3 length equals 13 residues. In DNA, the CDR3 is TGCAGTGCTAGCTCGGGGGCTTATTCACCCCTCCACTTT. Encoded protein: CSASSGAYSPLHF.